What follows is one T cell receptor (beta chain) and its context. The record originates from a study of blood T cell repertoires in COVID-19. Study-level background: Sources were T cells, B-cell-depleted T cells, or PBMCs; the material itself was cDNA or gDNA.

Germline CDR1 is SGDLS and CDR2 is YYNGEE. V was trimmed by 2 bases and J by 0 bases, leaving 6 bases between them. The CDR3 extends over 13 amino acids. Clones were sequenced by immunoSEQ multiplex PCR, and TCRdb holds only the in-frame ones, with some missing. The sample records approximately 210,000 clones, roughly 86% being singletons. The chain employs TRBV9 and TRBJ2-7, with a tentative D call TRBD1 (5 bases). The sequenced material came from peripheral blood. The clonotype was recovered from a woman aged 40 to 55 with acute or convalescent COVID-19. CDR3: CASSVDSSYEQYF. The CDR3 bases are TGTGCCAGCAGCGTCGACAGCTCCTACGAGCAGTACTTC.